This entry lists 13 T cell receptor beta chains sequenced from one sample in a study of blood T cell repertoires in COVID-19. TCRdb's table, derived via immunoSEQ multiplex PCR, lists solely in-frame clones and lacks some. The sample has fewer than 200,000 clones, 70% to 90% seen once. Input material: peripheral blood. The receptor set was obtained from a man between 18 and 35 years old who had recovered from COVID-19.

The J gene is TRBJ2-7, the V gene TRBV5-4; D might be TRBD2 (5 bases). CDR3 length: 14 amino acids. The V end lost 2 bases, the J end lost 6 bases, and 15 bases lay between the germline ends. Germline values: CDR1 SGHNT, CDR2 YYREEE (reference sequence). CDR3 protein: CASSLSGDGGEQYF. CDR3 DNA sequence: TGTGCCAGCAGCTTATCCGGGGATGGTGGCGAGCAGTACTTC.

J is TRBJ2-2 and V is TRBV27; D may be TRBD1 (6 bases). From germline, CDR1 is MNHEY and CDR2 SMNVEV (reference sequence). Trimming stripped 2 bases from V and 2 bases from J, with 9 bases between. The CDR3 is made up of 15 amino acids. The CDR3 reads CASSLGTLNTGELFF. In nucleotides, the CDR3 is TGTGCCAGCAGTTTAGGGACACTTAACACCGGGGAGCTGTTTTTT.

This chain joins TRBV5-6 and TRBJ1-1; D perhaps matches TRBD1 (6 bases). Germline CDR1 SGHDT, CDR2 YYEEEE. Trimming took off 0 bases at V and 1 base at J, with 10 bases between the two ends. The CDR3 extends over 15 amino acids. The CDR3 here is CASSLGQDGNTEAFF. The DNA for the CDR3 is TGTGCCAGCAGCTTGGGACAGGACGGGAACACTGAAGCTTTCTTT.

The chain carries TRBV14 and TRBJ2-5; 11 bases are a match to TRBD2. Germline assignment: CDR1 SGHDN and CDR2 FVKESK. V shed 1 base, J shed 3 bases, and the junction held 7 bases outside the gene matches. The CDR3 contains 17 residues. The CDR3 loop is CASSQVSGRASEETQYF. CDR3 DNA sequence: TGTGCCAGCAGCCAAGTTAGCGGGAGGGCGTCCGAAGAGACCCAGTACTTC.

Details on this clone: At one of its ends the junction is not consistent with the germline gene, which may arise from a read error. CDR3 sequence (DNA): TGTGCCATCAGCTCAGGGAACCCTGAAGCTTTCTTT. This encodes CAISSGNPEAFF. The chain links TRBV10-3 to TRBJ1-1; D may be TRBD1 (5 bases). The germline CDR1 and CDR2 sequences are ENHRY and SYGVKD. The CDR3 contains 12 residues.

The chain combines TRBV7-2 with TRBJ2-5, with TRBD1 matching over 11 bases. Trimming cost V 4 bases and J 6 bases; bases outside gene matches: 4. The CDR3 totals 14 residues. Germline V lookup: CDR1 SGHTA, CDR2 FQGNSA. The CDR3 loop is CASSSGQGAKTQYF. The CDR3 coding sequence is TGTGCCAGCAGCTCTGGACAGGGGGCAAAGACCCAGTACTTC.

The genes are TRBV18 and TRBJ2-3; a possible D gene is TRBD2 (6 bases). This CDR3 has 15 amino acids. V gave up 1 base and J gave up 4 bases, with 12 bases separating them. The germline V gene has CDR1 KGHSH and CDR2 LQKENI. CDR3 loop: CASSPLAEAADTQYF. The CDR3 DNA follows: TGTGCCAGCTCACCACTAGCGGAGGCGGCAGATACGCAGTATTTT.

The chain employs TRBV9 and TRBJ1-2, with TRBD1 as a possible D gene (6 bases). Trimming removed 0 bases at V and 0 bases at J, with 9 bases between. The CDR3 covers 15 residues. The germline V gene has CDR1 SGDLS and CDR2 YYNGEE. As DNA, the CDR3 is TGTGCCAGCAGCGTAGTCCCAGGGGCTAACTATGGCTACACCTTC. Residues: CASSVVPGANYGYTF.

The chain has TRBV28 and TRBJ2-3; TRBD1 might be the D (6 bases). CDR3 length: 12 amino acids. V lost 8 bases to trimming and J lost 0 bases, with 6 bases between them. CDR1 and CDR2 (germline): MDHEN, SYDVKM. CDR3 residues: CASGTSTDTQYF. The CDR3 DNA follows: TGTGCCAGCGGGACAAGCACAGATACGCAGTATTTT.

As DNA, the CDR3 is TGTGCCAGCAGCCAAGTAGCGGGAGGACGATTGGGCACAGATACGCAGTATTTT. Amino acid sequence: CASSQVAGGRLGTDTQYF. The rearrangement joins TRBV14 to TRBJ2-3; 10 bases are shared with TRBD2. The CDR3 is 18 amino acids. Germline CDR1 SGHDN, CDR2 FVKESK. V lost 1 base to trimming and J lost 1 base; unmatched junction nucleotides: 8.

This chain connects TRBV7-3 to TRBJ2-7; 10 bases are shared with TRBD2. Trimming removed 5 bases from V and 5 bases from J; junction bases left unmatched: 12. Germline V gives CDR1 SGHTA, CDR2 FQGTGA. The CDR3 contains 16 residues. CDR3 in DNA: TGTGCCAGCAGCCCGAATCCGCTAGCGGGAGTTCACGAGCAGTACTTC. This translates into CASSPNPLAGVHEQYF.

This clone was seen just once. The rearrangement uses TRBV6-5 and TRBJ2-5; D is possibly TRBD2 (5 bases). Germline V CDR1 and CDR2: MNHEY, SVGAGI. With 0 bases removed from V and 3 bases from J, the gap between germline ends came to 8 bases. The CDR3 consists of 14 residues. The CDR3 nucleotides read TGTGCCAGCAGTTACTCGACCGGGGAAGAGACCCAGTACTTC. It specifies CASSYSTGEETQYF.

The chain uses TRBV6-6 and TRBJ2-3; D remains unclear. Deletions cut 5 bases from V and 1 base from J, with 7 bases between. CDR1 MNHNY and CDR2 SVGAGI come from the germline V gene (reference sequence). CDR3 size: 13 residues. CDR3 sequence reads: CASSMPGTDTQYF. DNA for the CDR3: TGTGCCAGCAGTATGCCGGGCACAGATACGCAGTATTTT.